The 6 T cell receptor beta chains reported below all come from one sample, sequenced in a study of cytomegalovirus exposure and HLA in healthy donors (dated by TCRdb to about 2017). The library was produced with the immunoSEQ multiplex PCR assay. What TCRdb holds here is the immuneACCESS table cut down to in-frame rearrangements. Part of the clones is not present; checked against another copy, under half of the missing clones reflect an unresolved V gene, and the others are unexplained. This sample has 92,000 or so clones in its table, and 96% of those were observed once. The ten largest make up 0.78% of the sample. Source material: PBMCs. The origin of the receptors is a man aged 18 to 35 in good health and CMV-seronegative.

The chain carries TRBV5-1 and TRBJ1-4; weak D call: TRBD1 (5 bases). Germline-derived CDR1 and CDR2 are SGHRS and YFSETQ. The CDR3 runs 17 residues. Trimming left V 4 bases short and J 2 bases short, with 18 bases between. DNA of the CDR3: TGCGCCAGCAGCCCGGGGCGAGAGGCGGGGACTAATGAAAAACTGTTTTTT. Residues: CASSPGREAGTNEKLFF.

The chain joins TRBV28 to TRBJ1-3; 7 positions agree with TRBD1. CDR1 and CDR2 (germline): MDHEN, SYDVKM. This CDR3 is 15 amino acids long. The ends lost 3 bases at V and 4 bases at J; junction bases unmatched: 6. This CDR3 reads CASSLTGRRGNTIYF. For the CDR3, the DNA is TGTGCCAGCAGTTTGACAGGGCGTCGAGGAAACACCATATATTTT. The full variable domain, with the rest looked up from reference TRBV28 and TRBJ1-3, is DVKVTQSSRYLVKRTGEKVFLECVQDMDHENMFWYRQDPGLGLRLIYFSYDVKMKEKGDIPEGYSVSREKKERFSLILESASTNQTSMYLCASSLTGRRGNTIYFGEGSWLTVV.

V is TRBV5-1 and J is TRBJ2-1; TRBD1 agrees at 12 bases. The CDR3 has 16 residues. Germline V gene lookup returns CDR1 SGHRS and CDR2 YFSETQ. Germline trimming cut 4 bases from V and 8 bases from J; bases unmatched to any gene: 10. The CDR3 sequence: CASSASGTGGLYEQFF. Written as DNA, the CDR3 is TGCGCCAGCAGCGCGTCCGGGACAGGGGGCCTCTATGAGCAGTTCTTC.

CDR3 DNA sequence: TGTGCCACCAGAGTAGCGGGAGTCTACGAGCAGTACTTC. Encoded protein: CATRVAGVYEQYF. V is TRBV28 and J is TRBJ2-7, with 9 bases aligning to TRBD2. There are 13 residues in the CDR3. Germline values: CDR1 MDHEN, CDR2 SYDVKM. Trimming removed 10 bases from V and 3 bases from J; junction bases left unmatched: 7.

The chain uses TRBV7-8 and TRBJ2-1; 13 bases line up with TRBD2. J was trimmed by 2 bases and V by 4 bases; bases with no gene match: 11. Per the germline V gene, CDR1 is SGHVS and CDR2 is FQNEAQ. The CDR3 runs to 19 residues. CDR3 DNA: TGTGCCAGCAGCTCACGCGGACTAGCGGGAGTTCAAACCTACAATGAGCAGTTCTTC. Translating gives CASSSRGLAGVQTYNEQFF. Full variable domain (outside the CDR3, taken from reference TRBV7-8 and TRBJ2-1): GAGVSQSPRYKVAKRGQDVALRCDPISGHVSLFWYQQALGQGPEFLTYFQNEAQLDKSGLPSDRFFAERPEGSVSTLKIQRTQQEDSAVYLCASSSRGLAGVQTYNEQFFGPGTRLTVL.

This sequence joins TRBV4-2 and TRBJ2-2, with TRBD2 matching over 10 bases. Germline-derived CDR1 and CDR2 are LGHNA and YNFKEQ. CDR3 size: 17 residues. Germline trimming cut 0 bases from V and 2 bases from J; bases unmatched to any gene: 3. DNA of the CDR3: TGTGCCAGCAGCCAAGAATTAGCGGGAGGAAACACCGGGGAGCTGTTTTTT. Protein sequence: CASSQELAGGNTGELFF.